This is a list of T cell receptor beta chains from one sample in a study of cytomegalovirus exposure and HLA in healthy donors. TCRdb keeps only in-frame clones here, not all; method: immunoSEQ multiplex PCR. Its clone listing holds tens of thousands of clones. Sequenced sample: PBMCs. Receptor source: a female donor in good health and CMV-seronegative. Both conserved end residues are part of each CDR3. The D gene is left open where the match is weak.

length,V,D,J,DNA,CDR3
15,TRBV4-1,TRBD2,TRBJ2-7,TGCGCCAGCAGCCCACTAGCGGGAGTTGCCTACGAGCAGTACTTC,CASSPLAGVAYEQYF
14,TRBV5-6,.,TRBJ2-6,TGTGCCAGCAGCCGGGTCTCTGGGGCCAACGTCCTGACTTTC,CASSRVSGANVLTF
15,TRBV30,.,TRBJ1-2,TGTGCCCGTAAGACAGGACCGAAGTGGGGCTATGGCTACACCTTC,CARKTGPKWGYGYTF
14,TRBV11-2,.,TRBJ2-7,TGTGCCAGCAGCTTGATGCAGGTCGCCTACGAGCAGTACTTC,CASSLMQVAYEQYF
14,TRBV29-1,.,TRBJ1-2,TGCAGCGTTGATAATGGTCCGTTCGCGTATGGCTACACCTTC,CSVDNGPFAYGYTF
16,TRBV27,TRBD1,TRBJ2-1,TGTGCCAGCAGTTCCCAGCAGCCAGGGGGCTACAATGAGCAGTTCTTC,CASSSQQPGGYNEQFF
15,TRBV18,TRBD1,TRBJ2-7,TGTGCCAGCTCACCACAGGGACAGGGCCCCTACGAGCAGTACTTC,CASSPQGQGPYEQYF
16,TRBV5-1,.,TRBJ2-7,TGCGCCAGCAGCTTGGAAAGGGGAGGATCGTTCTACGAGCAGTACTTC,CASSLERGGSFYEQYF
13,TRBV30,TRBD1,TRBJ1-5,TGTGCCTTCTCCGACAGGGGTAATCAGCCCCAGCATTTT,CAFSDRGNQPQHF
14,TRBV13,TRBD1,TRBJ1-1,TGTGCCAGCAGCTTTACAGGGGGTGTCACTGAAGCTTTCTTT,CASSFTGGVTEAFF
14,TRBV6-5,TRBD1,TRBJ1-4,TGTGCCAGCAGCAGAACAGGGGGCGCGGAAAAACTGTTTTTT,CASSRTGGAEKLFF
15,TRBV7-6,.,TRBJ2-5,TGTGCCAGCAGCCCTGGTCGGACAGCCCAAGAGACCCAGTACTTC,CASSPGRTAQETQYF
15,TRBV13,.,TRBJ2-1,TGTGCCAGCAGCTTAGGCCAGGGGATCGACAGTGAGCAGTTCTTC,CASSLGQGIDSEQFF
14,TRBV9,.,TRBJ2-7,TGTGCCAGCAGCGTATACGGGGAAACCTACGAGCAGTACTTC,CASSVYGETYEQYF
14,TRBV30,.,TRBJ1-5,TGTGCCTGGAGTGTAGGGGTAGGGGATCAGCCCCAGCATTTT,CAWSVGVGDQPQHF
13,TRBV29-1,TRBD1,TRBJ1-2,TGCAGCGTGGCGGACAGGACCAAAAATGGCTACACCTTC,CSVADRTKNGYTF
14,TRBV5-4,.,TRBJ2-3,TGTGCCAGCATCGATAAAACTAGCACAGATACGCAGTATTTT,CASIDKTSTDTQYF
15,TRBV7-8,TRBD1,TRBJ1-5,TGTGCCAGCAGCCCGACAGGGGCCAAATATCAGCCCCAGCATTTT,CASSPTGAKYQPQHF
15,TRBV4-1,TRBD1,TRBJ1-5,TGCGCCAGCAGCCCGACAGGGGGCGCATGGCAGCCCCAGCATTTT,CASSPTGGAWQPQHF
15,TRBV7-9,TRBD1,TRBJ1-2,TGTGCCAGCAGCCGAGGACAGGGGGTGCCTTATGGCTACACCTTC,CASSRGQGVPYGYTF
15,TRBV4-1,.,TRBJ1-1,TGCGCCAGCAGCCAAGACCTGGACAGCCACACTGAAGCTTTCTTT,CASSQDLDSHTEAFF
15,TRBV30,.,TRBJ1-1,TGTGCCTGGAGGCTATGGGGACACGAGAACACTGAAGCTTTCTTT,CAWRLWGHENTEAFF
12,TRBV30,TRBD1,TRBJ2-7,TGTGCCACCCGGGACAGGACCTACGAGCAGTACTTC,CATRDRTYEQYF
12,TRBV30,.,TRBJ1-6,TGTGCCTGGATCACGGGTAATTCACCCCTCCACTTT,CAWITGNSPLHF
15,TRBV2,TRBD2,TRBJ2-3,TGTGCCAGCACTCCGTTGTTAGCGGGAGTTGATACGCAGTATTTT,CASTPLLAGVDTQYF
14,TRBV11-2,.,TRBJ1-1,TGTGCCAGCAGCTTAGTGCGGAGGAACACTGAAGCTTTCTTT,CASSLVRRNTEAFF
13,TRBV5-4,.,TRBJ1-6,TGTGCCAGCAGCTTGGGTATGAATTCACCCCTCCACTTT,CASSLGMNSPLHF
14,TRBV29-1,TRBD1,TRBJ2-7,TGCAGCGTTGTGCGGACAGGGGCCTCCTACGAGCAGTACTTC,CSVVRTGASYEQYF
12,TRBV7-3,TRBD1,TRBJ1-2,TGTGCCAGCAGCTTAGGGACAGATGGCTACACCTTC,CASSLGTDGYTF
16,TRBV5-4,TRBD2,TRBJ2-1,TGTGCCAGCAGCTTGGAGCGGGGGAGCTCCTACAATGAGCAGTTCTTC,CASSLERGSSYNEQFF
13,TRBV2,TRBD1,TRBJ2-7,TGTGCCAGTTACCGGGACAGACCCTACGAGCAGTACTTC,CASYRDRPYEQYF
16,TRBV4-1,.,TRBJ1-5,TGCGCCAGCAGCCAAGTGGGGCAGGGTGATAATCAGCCCCAGCATTTT,CASSQVGQGDNQPQHF
15,TRBV19,TRBD2,TRBJ2-1,TGTGCCAGTAGTATGCTAGCGGGAAGGCGGGATGAGCAGTTCTTC,CASSMLAGRRDEQFF
14,TRBV21-1,.,TRBJ1-2,TGTGCCAGCAGGGGGGCAGGGGGTGACTATGGCTACACCTTC,CASRGAGGDYGYTF
13,TRBV30,TRBD1,TRBJ1-2,TGTGCCTGGACCCCTGGACAGGGGGTTGGCTACACCTTC,CAWTPGQGVGYTF
16,TRBV5-6,.,TRBJ2-5,TGTGCCAGCAGCTTGAAGGGGGGGCCGAGAGGAGAGACCCAGTACTTC,CASSLKGGPRGETQYF
11,TRBV19,.,TRBJ1-1,TGTGCCAGTAGGGGGGGGGAAGGAGCTTTCTTT,CASRGGEGAFF
14,TRBV5-1,.,TRBJ1-2,TGCGCCAGCAGCTTTGAGACAGCCTCGTATGGCTACACCTTC,CASSFETASYGYTF